The T cell receptor (beta chain) described here comes from a study of blood T cell repertoires in COVID-19. The germline V gene has CDR1 SGHNT and CDR2 YENEEA. This CDR3 contains 15 residues. V shed 6 bases and J 8 bases; nucleotides not matched to a gene: 9. Sequencing used immunoSEQ multiplex PCR; TCRdb keeps in-frame clones, though not all of them. The sample lists fewer than 250,000 clones, around 90% occurring once. This TCR was recovered from a man in his 70s with acute or convalescent COVID-19. The J gene is TRBJ2-1, the V gene TRBV11-3; 11 positions match TRBD1. Sequencing used peripheral blood. In DNA form, the CDR3 reads TGTGCCAGCAGTTGGGGACAGGGGGTGAACGATGAGCAGTTCTTC. It specifies CASSWGQGVNDEQFF.